A selection of T cell receptor beta chains follows, all from one sample in a study of blood T cell repertoires in COVID-19. The assay was immunoSEQ multiplex PCR, and TCRdb's table has in-frame clones only and misses some. The sample yields roughly 250,000 clones, about 88% seen once. Input material: peripheral blood. The receptors here all came from a woman aged 40 to 50 who had recovered from COVID-19. The CDR3 runs from the conserved cysteine through the conserved F or W. A D gene is named only where the DNA matches it firmly. Clone size is given for some rows only: seen once, a few or many times, or a class if the clone is expanded.

d_gene	v_gene	j_gene	abundance	CDR3nt	CDR3aa
.	TRBV7-9	TRBJ1-6	.	TGTGCCAGCAGCTTCTATCGGGCAGGGTCTGATTCACCCCTCCACTTT	CASSFYRAGSDSPLHF
.	TRBV20-1	TRBJ2-7	.	TGCAGTGCTAAGGGGGGGAGTGAGCAGTACTTC	CSAKGGSEQYF
TRBD2	TRBV5-1	TRBJ2-3	.	TGCGCCAGCAGCTTGATAGCGGGAGCAGATACGCAGTATTTT	CASSLIAGADTQYF
.	TRBV4-2	TRBJ2-3	once	TGTGCCAGCAGCCAACTACAGGGATCTAGGGCAGATACGCAGTATTTT	CASSQLQGSRADTQYF
.	TRBV7-3	TRBJ2-6	.	TGTGCCAGCAGGGAGACGAACTCTGGGGCCAACGTCCTGACTTTC	CASRETNSGANVLTF
TRBD1	TRBV7-9	TRBJ1-3	.	TGTGCCAGCAGCGCTATACAGGGGACCTCTGGAAACACCATATATTTT	CASSAIQGTSGNTIYF
TRBD1	TRBV28	TRBJ1-6	once	TGTGCCAGCAGTTTGCTCGGGACAGGGAGGGGTAATTCACCCCTCCACTTT	CASSLLGTGRGNSPLHF
.	TRBV29-1	TRBJ2-3	.	.	CSVGSGAKYF
TRBD1	TRBV14	TRBJ1-6	.	TGTGCCAGCAGCCAAGACAGGGGGCGTTCACCCCTCCACTTT	CASSQDRGRSPLHF
.	TRBV28	TRBJ1-5	.	TGTGCCAGCACCATTAGGGGGAGGGGAAATAGCAATCAGCCCCAGCATTTT	CASTIRGRGNSNQPQHF
.	TRBV11-2	TRBJ2-7	.	TGTGCCAGCAGCTCCGGCCGGGGGAGCTCCTACGAGCAGTACTTC	CASSSGRGSSYEQYF
TRBD1	TRBV9	TRBJ1-1	.	TGTGCCAGCAGTCGCGGACAGGGGAAGCGTGAAGCTTTCTTT	CASSRGQGKREAFF
TRBD1	TRBV5-5	TRBJ2-7	.	TGTGCCAGCAGCGACAGGACAGGGGCCTCCTACGAGCAGTACTTC	CASSDRTGASYEQYF
.	TRBV7-9	TRBJ2-1	once	TGTGCCAGCAGCCCGGCCTTTAGCGGTCCTGTGTTCTTC	CASSPAFSGPVFF
TRBD1	TRBV5-1	TRBJ1-2	.	TGCGCCAGCAGCAGGACAGGGGATGAGGACTACACCTTC	CASSRTGDEDYTF
TRBD1	TRBV27	TRBJ1-4	.	TGTGCCAGCAGTAGCACAGGGGGCTGGAGAGAAAAACTGTTTTTT	CASSSTGGWREKLFF
TRBD1	TRBV2	TRBJ1-6	.	TGTGCCAGCATCCGGGACAGGGGCACGAATAATTCACCCCTCCACTTT	CASIRDRGTNNSPLHF
.	TRBV27	TRBJ2-7	.	TGTGCCAGCAGTCTCTCCGGGTTACGTTACGAGCAGTACTTC	CASSLSGLRYEQYF
TRBD1	TRBV6-2/TRBV6-3	TRBJ2-7	.	TGTGCCAGCAGCCAGACAGGGGTGGGCTCGTACGAGCAGTACTTC	CASSQTGVGSYEQYF
TRBD1	TRBV4-3	TRBJ1-6	.	TGCGCCAGCAGCCAATACGCCCGAAAGGGGACAGTGAATTCACCCCTCCACTTT	CASSQYARKGTVNSPLHF
.	TRBV23-1	TRBJ2-7	.	TGCGCCAGCAGCCCAGTTTCGAAACAGGGAACCTACGAGCAGTACTTC	CASSPVSKQGTYEQYF
TRBD1	TRBV2	TRBJ1-1	few	TGTGCCAGCAATTTACAGGGGACGAACACTGAAGCTTTCTTT	CASNLQGTNTEAFF
.	TRBV28	TRBJ1-6	.	TGTGCCAGCAGTTCTTACTTGAGCTCCTATAATTCACCCCTCCACTTT	CASSSYLSSYNSPLHF
TRBD2	TRBV5-1	TRBJ2-3	.	TGCGCCAGCAGCTTTAGCGGGAGGGCGGGCACAGATACGCAGTATTTT	CASSFSGRAGTDTQYF
.	TRBV4-2	TRBJ2-7	.	TGTGCCAGCAGCCTAACACCCTACGAGCAGTACTTC	CASSLTPYEQYF
.	TRBV27	TRBJ2-7	.	TGTGCCAGCAGTTTATCGGCGGGATCCCCATCCTACGAGCAGTACTTC	CASSLSAGSPSYEQYF
TRBD1	TRBV19	TRBJ1-2	.	TGTGCCAGTAGCAGAGGGACAGGTGTAGGCTACACCTTC	CASSRGTGVGYTF
.	TRBV6-2/TRBV6-3	TRBJ2-7	.	TGTGCCAGCAGTTTCAGGGATTCCTACGAGCAGTACTTC	CASSFRDSYEQYF
TRBD1	TRBV2	TRBJ1-4	.	TGTGCCAGCAGTCTACAGGGGGGGTTGGAAAAACTGTTTTTT	CASSLQGGLEKLFF
.	TRBV4-1	TRBJ2-1	.	TGCGCCAGCAGCCAAGTTGACAGTCACAATGAGCAGTTCTTC	CASSQVDSHNEQFF
.	TRBV5-6	TRBJ2-7	.	TGTGCCAGCAGCTTGTATGACAGATGGGGGCAGTACTTC	CASSLYDRWGQYF
TRBD1	TRBV29-1	TRBJ2-5	.	TGCAGCGTCGCAAGGGACAGGGGAAAAGGGGAGACCCAGTACTTC	CSVARDRGKGETQYF
.	TRBV28	TRBJ1-2	.	TGTGCCAGCAGTTCATACGCAACCGACCTTGGGGACTTTAACTATGGCTACACCTTC	CASSSYATDLGDFNYGYTF
.	TRBV4-2	TRBJ2-7	.	TGTGCCAGCAGCCAAGCGCGGGGCCGACACGAGCAGTACTTC	CASSQARGRHEQYF